This TCR beta chain is from a study of OX40 agonist ivuxolimab in advanced cancers. Background on the study: Every patient in dose escalation had hepatocellular carcinoma, melanoma, renal cell or head and neck cancer. General study points: Researchers report that CD8+ T cells had, on average, more expanded clones than CD4+. Dosing at 0.1 to 3.0 mg/kg was accompanied by clonal expansion of CD4+ and CD8+ blood T cells by week 6.

Only in-frame clones appear in the TCRdb table, and some are missing; sequencing was by immunoSEQ multiplex PCR. The repertoire holds 70,000 to 95,000 clones, with about 90% as singletons. As concerns this clone: Antigen unknown.

The receptor comes from an adult with an advanced solid tumor such as melanoma, head and neck, liver or kidney cancer. The source was CD4+ or CD8+ T cells sorted from blood, collected in a trial of the OX40 agonist ivuxolimab.

CDR3 sequence: CASSSGYQETQYF. CDR3 in DNA: TGTGCCAGCAGTAGCGGGTACCAAGAGACCCAGTACTTC. The chain recombines TRBV25-1 with TRBJ2-5; a possible D gene is TRBD2 (6 bases). Germline V CDR1 and CDR2: MGHDK, SYGVNS. The CDR3 extends over 13 amino acids. With 5 bases removed from V and 0 bases from J, the gap between germline ends came to 7 bases.